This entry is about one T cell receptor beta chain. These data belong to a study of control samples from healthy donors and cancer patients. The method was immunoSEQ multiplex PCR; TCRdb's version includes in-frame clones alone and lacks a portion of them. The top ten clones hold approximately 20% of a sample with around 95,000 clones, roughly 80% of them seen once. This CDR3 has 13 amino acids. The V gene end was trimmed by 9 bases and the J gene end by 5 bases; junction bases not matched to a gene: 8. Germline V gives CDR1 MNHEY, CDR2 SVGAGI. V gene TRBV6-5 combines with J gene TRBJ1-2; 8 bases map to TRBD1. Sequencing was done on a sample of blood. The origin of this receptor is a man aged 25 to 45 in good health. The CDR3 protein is CASSRQGAYGYTF. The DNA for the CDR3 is TGTGCCAGTAGTAGGCAGGGGGCATATGGCTACACCTTC.